The source of this T cell receptor (beta chain) is a study of blood T cell repertoires in COVID-19. Overall study: Material from acute and convalescent COVID-19 was sourced from the United States, Italy and Spain.

The germline CDR1 and CDR2 sequences are MGHRA and YSYEKL. This CDR3 region has 14 residues. V lost 7 bases, J lost 5 bases, and 8 bases stayed unmatched. In the authors' workflow: Nucleated cell number was recorded as an estimate derived from reference gene primer amplification. The repertoire was sequenced with immunoSEQ multiplex PCR; TCRdb's copy has only in-frame clones and lacks some. V and J calls and clone size follow that table, whereas D and trimming were derived from the DNA. The data show nearly 50,000 clones, around 87% seen once. This TCR came from a man aged 35 to 55 with active COVID-19. V and J are TRBV4-1 and TRBJ2-1; 7 bases line up with TRBD2. The sample comprised peripheral blood. The CDR3 nucleotides read TGCGCCAGCACCCTGCTAGCGGACAACAATGAGCAGTTCTTC. Its translation is CASTLLADNNEQFF.